This TCR beta chain was identified during a study of shared clonotypes between healthy human individuals. Those who donated were healthy HIV-negative adults, with no recent acute infections or vaccinations reported. The germline V gene has CDR1 MNHNS and CDR2 SASEGT. V shed 0 bases and J shed 0 bases, with 9 bases lying between them. The CDR3 covers 15 residues. Whole-study findings and limits: Generation probabilities were higher for clonotypes shared across all four sorted-subset donors than for unshared ones. Having only a few donors restricted how much genetic and exposure-history diversity was captured.

Comment on this clone: What it binds is not known.

Only in-frame clones appear in the TCRdb table, and some are missing; sequencing was by immunoSEQ multiplex PCR. The table lists about 1 million clones, around 76% of them singletons. This sequence joins TRBV6-1 and TRBJ2-7; tentatively, D is TRBD2 (5 bases). Sequenced: memory CD4+ T cells sorted from blood. Subset meaning: CD45RA-negative fraction. The clonotype originates from a man between 18 and 35 years old in good health. CDR3 residues: CASSEAGASSYEQYF. As DNA, the CDR3 is TGTGCCAGCAGTGAAGCGGGAGCGTCCTCCTACGAGCAGTACTTC.